This T cell receptor beta chain was found in a study of T cells in Graves' hyperthyroidism and ophthalmopathy. On the study more broadly: Initial diagnosis, before any treatment, was when peripheral blood was collected. Study results and caveats: Blood also held most thyroid clonotypes expanded beyond 0.001.

Amplified TCR beta CDR3 regions derived from RNA transcripts. The TCR CDR3 was amplified in a first-round RT-PCR using the HTBI primer set. TCRdb used MiXCR to reprocess the multiplex PCR reads, holding one entry per CDR3 protein. The repertoire has under 450,000 distinct CDR3 sequences, approximately 18% of them found once; the top ten carry more than 30%. The germline CDR1 and CDR2 sequences are MNHNS and SASEGT. V dropped 6 bases and J dropped 2; count of bases not matched to a gene: 11. The CDR3 contains 17 residues. A note on this clonotype: Its antigen is not identified.

Blood was obtained at the first hyperthyroidism diagnosis, which preceded any ophthalmopathy symptoms. From more than 9.5 ml of fresh peripheral blood, PBMCs were isolated. Sequences were obtained from blood. The chain couples TRBV6-1 to TRBJ2-2; 8 bases are shared with TRBD2. This receptor was identified in a woman between 25 and 40 years old with Graves' hyperthyroidism that later progressed to Graves' ophthalmopathy. CDR3 protein: CASRGAGLGPNTGELFF. For the CDR3, the DNA is TGTGCCAGCAGGGGAGCGGGACTAGGACCCAACACCGGGGAGCTGTTTTTT.